The 8 T cell receptor beta chains below all came from one sample that was sequenced in a study of blood T cell repertoires in COVID-19. The data were produced by immunoSEQ multiplex PCR, yet TCRdb's version contains in-frame clones alone and is incomplete. The table lists about 310,000 clones, around 85% of them singletons. Sequencing input: PBMCs or T cells enriched from blood (not recorded which). All receptors come from a woman aged 25-40 years who had been exposed to COVID-19.

The V and J genes are TRBV3-1 (or the pseudogene TRBV3-2) and TRBJ1-2; 7 nucleotides match TRBD1. The germline V gene encodes CDR1 LGHDT and CDR2 YNNKEL (reference sequence). The CDR3 contains 14 residues. The V gene end was trimmed by 0 bases and the J gene end by 5 bases; junction bases not matched to a gene: 3. In DNA form, the CDR3 reads TGTGCCAGCAGCCAAGACTTGACAGGGTATGGCTACACCTTC. Translating gives CASSQDLTGYGYTF.

The chain couples TRBV12-3 or TRBV12-4 to TRBJ2-3; D remains ambiguous. V was clipped by 1 base and J by 11 bases, with 10 bases between them. The CDR3 is 12 residues long. CDR3 region: CASSLDITVQYF. The CDR3 bases are TGTGCCAGCAGTTTAGATATAACGGTGCAGTATTTT.

The rearrangement links TRBV19 to TRBJ2-7; 7 positions match TRBD1. Germline assignment: CDR1 LNHDA and CDR2 SQIVND (reference sequence). This CDR3 is built from 14 residues. V gave up 4 bases and J gave up 2 bases; unmatched junction bases: 5. The DNA of the CDR3 is TGTGCCAGTAGTACTAGGACAGGTACCTACGAGCAGTACTTC. It is translated as CASSTRTGTYEQYF.

This clone was seen at least ten times. This chain links TRBV29-1 with TRBJ1-2, with TRBD1 matching 7 bases. Trimming at V came to 6 bases and at J to 12 bases, leaving 10 bases not matched to a gene. This CDR3 region has 11 residues. The germline V gene has CDR1 SQVTM and CDR2 ANQGSEA. Here the CDR3 DNA reads TGCAGCGTCCCTGGGACAGTTTGGGACACCTTC. Its translation: CSVPGTVWDTF.

The chain combines TRBV6-5 with TRBJ1-2; TRBD1 matches 7 bases. This CDR3 is built from 14 residues. V lost 2 bases, J lost 8 bases, and 8 bases stayed unmatched. CDR1 is MNHEY and CDR2 is SVGAGI in the germline V gene. CDR3 sequence: CASSYKQGSWGYTF. The CDR3 DNA sequence: TGTGCCAGCAGTTACAAACAGGGGTCGTGGGGCTACACCTTC.

This clone showed up just a few times. Other nucleotide sequences in the sample specify the same CDR3. The chain is built from TRBV7-2 and TRBJ1-1, with D possibly being TRBD1 (5 bases). This CDR3 is 14 amino acids long. Germline loops: CDR1 SGHTA, CDR2 FQGNSA. Trimming took 1 base from V and 4 from J, leaving 10 bases between them. The CDR3 protein is CASSLVQGGTEAFF. The CDR3, as DNA: TGTGCCAGCAGCTTAGTTCAGGGAGGCACTGAAGCTTTCTTT.

This clone appeared a few times. The V gene is TRBV24-1, the J gene TRBJ2-5, with D uncertain. V lost 4 bases, J lost 1 base, and 6 bases lay in between. CDR1 and CDR2 (germline): KGHDR, SFDVKD. The CDR3 length is 13 residues. CDR3: CATSEGSQETQYF. The CDR3 region has the DNA TGTGCCACCAGTGAGGGCAGCCAAGAGACCCAGTACTTC.

This clone was counted once. V usage is TRBV6-1 and J usage is TRBJ1-2; 9 nucleotides agree with TRBD1. The V segment lost 1 base and the J segment 7 bases; nucleotides outside the gene matches: 7. The CDR3 covers 15 residues. Germline assignment: CDR1 MNHNS and CDR2 SASEGT. CDR3 in amino acids: CASSEDHRGPAGYTF. In DNA, the CDR3 is TGTGCCAGCAGTGAAGACCACAGGGGGCCGGCTGGCTACACCTTC.